This T cell receptor (beta chain) was observed in a study of immune evolution from preneoplasia to lung adenocarcinoma (dated by TCRdb to about 2021). About the investigation overall: The study profiled immune contexture across lung adenocarcinoma precursors and invasive adenocarcinoma using immune gene expression, TCR sequencing and multiplex immunofluorescence. Resected precursor lesions (AAH, AIS, MIA) and invasive adenocarcinomas were compared against paired morphologically normal lung tissue. Sample size was determined by specimen availability and not by a prior power calculation. Whole exome sequencing and methylation data from the same cohort of nodules were integrated with the immune data. In total, the cohort included 50 to 65 patients with pulmonary nodules, all of whom underwent surgical resection. TCR sequencing data came from approximately 51 patients. According to the study, over a hundred samples were used for TCR sequencing. POLYSOLVER was used to infer class I HLA alleles from exome data, and LOHHLA was used to detect allele-specific HLA loss. Study-wide conclusions, independent of this receptor: Because all patients were from Japan and China, applicability to Western populations was uncertain. Findings were based on association rather than direct causation; larger cohorts with long-term follow-up and longitudinal biopsies were deemed needed. The highest top T cell clone frequencies were observed in normal lung, and a progressive decrease in top T cell clone frequencies appeared to occur from AAH through AIS, MIA and invasive adenocarcinoma. Clonality was highest in normal lung, while later-stage lesions appeared to have lower clonality but higher T cell density and diversity.

With regard to this clone: What antigen it recognizes has not been identified. Base qualities are not at hand, and no much larger clone is one base apart.

The CDR3, cysteine through phenylalanine, is 13 amino acids long. Just the 39-base CDR3 DNA is kept, in frame starting at base 1. V is pruned by 5 bases and J by 6 bases, leaving 6 bases of the junction without a gene match. Looking up the germline V gene yields CDR1 SGHAT and CDR2 FQNNGV. Between the mid-2010s and the late 2010s, the patients underwent resection in either Japan or China. Two lung cancer pathologists independently reviewed H&E slides to confirm the histologic diagnosis of every case. FFPE tissue was used for DNA isolation with the AllPrep DNA/RNA FFPE Kit. TCR beta CDR3 regions were sequenced from DNA using the immunoSEQ hsTCRbeta Kit. As for how the authors treated the data: The ImmunoSEQ Analyzer was used to analyse the TCR sequencing data. T cell clonality was defined as 1 minus Pielou's evenness, calculated on productive rearrangements. The inverse Simpson index, applied to productive templates, was used to measure T cell diversity. T cell density was expressed as TCR beta template counts normalized to usable DNA, with usable DNA estimated by amplifying and sequencing housekeeping genes. Two-sided Kruskal-Wallis tests were used to compare TCR metrics between histologic stages. TCRdb re-hosts the immuneACCESS table, in-frame sequences only. Its copies lack some clones; in the studies checked, an unresolved V gene accounts for under half of them, and the cause for the rest is not known. V and J calls and clone size are given by that table; D and trimming were obtained from the DNA. The sample yields 5,000 or so clones; over 70% were counted once. Clones ranked in the top ten supply about 8.1% of the sample.

The receptor comes from a person aged 55-80 years with lung adenocarcinoma. The sample consisted of FFPE adjacent normal lung tissue. This sequence uses TRBV11-2 and TRBJ2-7, with 8 bases aligning to TRBD1. Read as DNA, the sequence is TGTGCCAGCAGCCTCGGGACAGGTGGCGAGCAGTACTTC. Its translation reads: CASSLGTGGEQYF.